The entry below gives a single T cell receptor beta chain sequence along with its context. Antigen unknown. The data originate from a study of chemoradiotherapy in HPV16-positive cancers. General observations from the study: The functional HPV-specific definition rests on just two HPV16-positive patients. Candidate HPV-specific clones and E7-related TCR motifs grew in tumor during treatment.

The data were produced by immunoSEQ multiplex PCR, yet TCRdb's version contains in-frame clones alone and is incomplete. In the table there are 9,500 to 12,000 clones, around 68% of which are singletons. Repertoires were sampled repeatedly during chemoradiotherapy. CDR3 length: 16 amino acids. The V end lost 3 bases, the J end lost 0 bases, and 13 bases lay between the germline ends. The germline V gene encodes CDR1 SGDLS and CDR2 YYNGEE. The biological material was taken from a patient who underwent chemoradiotherapy. This TCR derives from a human donor with HPV-associated anogenital cancer. V gene TRBV9 combines with J gene TRBJ1-3; D is unclear. CDR3 DNA sequence: TGTGCCAGCAGCGGGATCAACACAAACTCTGGAAACACCATATATTTT. Protein product: CASSGINTNSGNTIYF. The entire variable domain, with the rest obtained from reference TRBV9 and TRBJ1-3, is as follows: DSGVTQTPKHLITATGQRVTLRCSPRSGDLSVYWYQQSLDQGLQFLIQYYNGEERAKGNILERFSAQQFPDLHSELNLSSLELGDSALYFCASSGINTNSGNTIYFGEGSWLTVV.